This record covers a single TCR beta chain. The antigen is undetermined. Individual cDNA molecules each received unique molecular identifiers attached to them. TCRdb analysed the 5' RACE reads with MiXCR anew, one entry per CDR3 protein. This table holds about 81,000 distinct CDR3 sequences, roughly 5.7% found once. The data are from a study of early T cells in non-severe SARS-CoV-2 infection. At the level of the study: Unpaired chains resulted from sequencing bulk RNA of unsorted whole blood.

Study conclusions and caveats: CD4 and private specificities were missed by VDJdb matching, which favored anti-spike CD8 responses.

The clonotype originates from an adult who was a healthcare worker with PCR-confirmed SARS-CoV-2 infection or an uninfected control (not recorded which). Sequences were obtained from whole blood.

CDR3 sequence reads: CASSQGVGGRGKLFF. The CDR3 bases are TGTGCCAGCAGCCAAGGAGTTGGCGGACGGGGAAAACTGTTTTTT. The chain employs TRBV3-1 and TRBJ1-4; D gene ambiguous. CDR1 is LGHDT and CDR2 is YNNKEL in the germline V gene (reference sequence). This CDR3 region has 15 residues. The ends were cut back, 1 base at V and 10 bases at J, with 16 bases in the middle.